Shown below are 15 T cell receptor beta chains from a single sample sequenced in a study of blood T cell repertoires in COVID-19. The table came from immunoSEQ multiplex PCR; TCRdb's copy has only in-frame clones and leaves some out. The repertoire holds 130,000 to 150,000 clones, with approximately 85% as singletons. Material: peripheral blood. The receptors originated from a woman aged 60 to 75 with COVID-19, enrolled during active disease.

J is TRBJ1-1 and V is TRBV5-1; D gene uncertain. Trimming removed 5 bases at V and 1 base at J, with 12 bases between. The CDR3 is 14 amino acids. Germline CDR1 is SGHRS and CDR2 is YFSETQ. CDR3 sequence reads: CASSLWQANTEAFF. CDR3 bases: TGCGCCAGCAGTCTGTGGCAGGCGAACACTGAAGCTTTCTTT.

The J gene is TRBJ1-2, the V gene TRBV27; D is unclear. The CDR3 runs to 14 residues. Deletions cut 1 base from V and 7 bases from J, with 13 bases between. Germline CDR1 and CDR2: MNHEY and SMNVEV (reference sequence). CDR3 in amino acids: CASSLWAGVGGYTF. CDR3 DNA: TGTGCCAGCAGTTTATGGGCCGGGGTAGGTGGCTACACCTTC.

The genes are TRBV2 and TRBJ2-3; TRBD1 agrees at 8 bases. Germline CDR1 reads SNHLY; CDR2 reads FYNNEI. The ends lost 6 bases at V and 4 bases at J; junction bases unmatched: 6. The length of the CDR3 is 14 residues. The CDR3 DNA reads as TGTGCCAGCAGCAGGGGGCGGCTCGCAGATACGCAGTATTTT. This sequence encodes CASSRGRLADTQYF.

This chain joins TRBV10-1 and TRBJ2-5, with 8 bases identical to TRBD2. Germline V gives CDR1 WNHNN, CDR2 SYGVQD (reference sequence). V shed 11 bases and J 3 bases; nucleotides not matched to a gene: 20. CDR3 size: 17 residues. CDR3 protein: CASRGRKSGGIKETQYF. DNA of the CDR3: TGCGCCTCCCGGGGGAGGAAGAGCGGGGGTATTAAAGAGACCCAGTACTTC.

This clone was counted once. The J gene is TRBJ2-7, the V gene TRBV3-1 (or the pseudogene TRBV3-2); D is possibly TRBD1 (5 bases). Germline CDR1 LGHDT, CDR2 YNNKEL (reference sequence). The V and J ends lost 3 bases and 3 bases respectively, with 18 bases between them. The CDR3 covers 16 residues. CDR3 amino acids: CASSQGLDSRNYEQYF. The CDR3 region has the DNA TGTGCCAGCAGCCAGGGCCTTGACAGCCGCAACTACGAGCAGTACTTC.

This clone was found once. The J gene is TRBJ2-1, the V gene TRBV6-5, with 9 bases aligning to TRBD2. The CDR3 extends over 15 amino acids. Germline loops: CDR1 MNHEY, CDR2 SVGAGI. Trimming took 6 bases from V and 9 from J; bases not matched to a gene: 12. CDR3 region: CASSRGLAKGGEQFF. The CDR3 nucleotides read TGTGCCAGCAGCCGGGGACTAGCAAAGGGGGGTGAGCAGTTCTTC.

The rearrangement uses TRBV6-5 and TRBJ2-5; TRBD2 is a possible D gene (5 bases). The CDR3 is made up of 10 amino acids. The ends were cut back, 11 bases at V and 5 bases at J, with 9 bases in the middle. Germline CDR1 and CDR2: MNHEY and SVGAGI. CDR3 protein: CAAGVETQYF. The CDR3 coding sequence is TGTGCCGCCGGGGTGGAGACCCAGTACTTC.

CDR3 residues: CASSDSRTDGNTIYF. CDR3 DNA: TGTGCCAGCAGCGACTCCCGGACAGATGGAAACACCATATATTTT. The V call is TRBV5-4, the J call TRBJ1-3, with a weak D call TRBD1 (6 bases). The length of the CDR3 is 15 residues. V was trimmed by 4 bases and J by 3 bases, leaving 14 bases between them. The germline V gene encodes CDR1 SGHNT and CDR2 YYREEE (reference sequence). Together with reference TRBV5-4 and TRBJ1-3, the CDR3 gives the full variable domain: ETGVTQSPTHLIKTRGQQVTLRCSSQSGHNTVSWYQQALGQGPQFIFQYYREEENGRGNFPPRFSGLQFPNYSSELNVNALELDDSALYLCASSDSRTDGNTIYFGEGSWLTVV.

The sample holds a few counts of this clone. The chain combines TRBV19 with TRBJ2-3, with 8 positions matching TRBD2. Trimming at V came to 4 bases and at J to 2 bases, leaving 8 bases not matched to a gene. The CDR3 runs to 16 residues. Germline V gene data show CDR1 as LNHDA and CDR2 as SQIVND (reference sequence). In DNA, the CDR3 is TGTGCCAGTAGTAGGGGGTTAGCGGGACTCACAGATACGCAGTATTTT. Residues: CASSRGLAGLTDTQYF.

The rearrangement joins TRBV29-1 to TRBJ1-1; D uncertain. Trimming stripped 6 bases from V and 1 base from J, with 9 bases between. Germline V CDR1 and CDR2: SQVTM, ANQGSEA. This CDR3 region has 12 residues. The CDR3 loop reads CSVREGNTEAFF. CDR3 sequence (DNA): TGCAGCGTCCGGGAGGGGAACACTGAAGCTTTCTTT. Full variable domain (rest looked up from reference TRBV29-1 and TRBJ1-1): SAVISQKPSRDICQRGTSLTIQCQVDSQVTMMFWYRQQPGQSLTLIATANQGSEATYESGFVIDKFPISRPNLTFSTLTVSNMSPEDSSIYLCSVREGNTEAFFGQGTRLTVV.

This chain links TRBV10-3 with TRBJ1-1; the match to TRBD1 covers 10 bases. Germline CDR1 and CDR2: ENHRY and SYGVKD. CDR3 size: 13 residues. The ends lost 5 bases at V and 14 bases at J; junction bases unmatched: 11. The CDR3 bases are TGTGCCATCAGTCCCTTTCGGGACAGGGGAGTCTTCTTT. This codes for CAISPFRDRGVFF.

In this sample, this clone turned up a few times. The gene calls are TRBV7-9 and TRBJ1-4; possible D gene TRBD1, 5 bases. CDR3 size: 19 residues. The V and J ends lost 3 bases and 4 bases respectively, with 24 bases between them. Germline V lookup: CDR1 SEHNR, CDR2 FQNEAQ (reference sequence). CDR3 bases: TGTGCCAGCAGCTTCAAAGTGACACCCCACTACGGGGGTAATGAAAAACTGTTTTTT. This gives the protein CASSFKVTPHYGGNEKLFF.

This chain uses TRBV24-1 with TRBJ1-2; TRBD1 aligns across 7 bases. The V and J ends lost 0 bases and 7 bases, in that order; junction bases with no gene match: 4. CDR1 KGHDR and CDR2 SFDVKD come from the germline V gene. The length of the CDR3 is 14 residues. The CDR3 nucleotides are TGTGCCACCAGTGATTTGCCAGGGGGAGGTGGCTACACCTTC. Amino acid sequence: CATSDLPGGGGYTF.

This clone was picked up one time. The chain uses TRBV30 and TRBJ1-3; D unresolved. V lost 0 bases to trimming and J lost 3 bases, with 9 bases between them. This CDR3 has 14 amino acids. The germline gives CDR1 GTSNPN, CDR2 SVGIG (reference sequence). For the CDR3, the DNA is TGTGCCTGGAGTGTGCTATCGGGTGGAAACACCATATATTTT. Translated: CAWSVLSGGNTIYF.

The chain couples TRBV12-5 to TRBJ2-7, with 7 bases fitting TRBD1. V shed 0 bases and J 2 bases; nucleotides not matched to a gene: 19. From germline, CDR1 is LGHNT and CDR2 FRNRAP. This CDR3 region has 20 residues. CDR3 coding DNA: TGTGCTAGTGGTTTGGTACTGGCCGGGACAGCCACCAACGGGACCTACGAGCAGTACTTC. It is translated as CASGLVLAGTATNGTYEQYF.